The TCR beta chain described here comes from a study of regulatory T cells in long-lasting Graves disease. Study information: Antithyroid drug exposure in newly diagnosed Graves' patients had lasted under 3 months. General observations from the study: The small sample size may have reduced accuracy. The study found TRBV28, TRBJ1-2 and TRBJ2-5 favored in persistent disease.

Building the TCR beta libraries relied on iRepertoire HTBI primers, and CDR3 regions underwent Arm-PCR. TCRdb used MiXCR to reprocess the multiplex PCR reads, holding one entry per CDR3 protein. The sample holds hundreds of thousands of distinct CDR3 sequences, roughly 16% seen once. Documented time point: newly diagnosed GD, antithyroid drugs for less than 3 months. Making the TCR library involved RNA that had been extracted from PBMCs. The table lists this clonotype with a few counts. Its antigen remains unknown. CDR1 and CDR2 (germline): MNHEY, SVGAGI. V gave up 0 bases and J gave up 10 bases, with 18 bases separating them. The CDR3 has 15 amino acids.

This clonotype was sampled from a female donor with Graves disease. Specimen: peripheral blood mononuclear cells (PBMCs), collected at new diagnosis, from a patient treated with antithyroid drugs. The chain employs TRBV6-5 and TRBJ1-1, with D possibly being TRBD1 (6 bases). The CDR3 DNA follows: TGTGCCAGCAGTTACTCGAGGGGGATTAAGCTTGCAGCTTTCTTT. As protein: CASSYSRGIKLAAFF.